A selection of T cell receptor beta chains follows, all from one sample in a study of shared clonotypes between healthy human individuals. Generated by immunoSEQ multiplex PCR, the TCRdb table keeps only in-frame clones and is missing some. The sample contains 1.4 million to 1.5 million clones, roughly 96% of which appear only once. Source material: naive CD4+ T cells sorted from blood. Receptor source: a man aged 25-45 years in good health. Each CDR3 is given with its conserved first and last residue. The order of the fields is V gene, CDR3 length, D gene, clone size, J gene, CDR3 protein, CDR3 DNA. D genes are given only for firm matches. Rows give clone size only sometimes, using once, few, many, or a class for an expanded clone.

>TRBV5-5|14|NA|NA|TRBJ1-3
CASSLSGSGNTIYF
TGTGCCAGCAGCTTGTCAGGGTCTGGAAACACCATATATTTT
>TRBV7-2|14|NA|NA|TRBJ2-7
CASSLNRDPLEQYF
TGTGCCAGCAGCCTAAACCGGGACCCTCTCGAGCAGTACTTC
>TRBV28|16|NA|NA|TRBJ2-1
CASSSLPGPTYNEQFF
TGTGCCAGCAGTTCTCTACCGGGACCGACCTACAATGAGCAGTTCTTC
>TRBV6-5|15|NA|NA|TRBJ2-2
CASSYRPGDTGELFF
TGTGCCAGCAGTTACCGTCCCGGGGACACCGGGGAGCTGTTTTTT
>TRBV6-6|11|NA|NA|TRBJ2-3
CASRVADTQYF
TGTGCCAGCAGGGTCGCAGATACGCAGTATTTT
>TRBV15|19|TRBD2|NA|TRBJ2-4
CATRAVRVGRAGGKNIQYF
TGTGCCACTCGGGCGGTGAGGGTAGGAAGAGCGGGAGGGAAAAACATTCAGTACTTC
>TRBV9|13|NA|NA|TRBJ1-5
CASSTGNNQPQHF
TGTGCCAGCAGTACAGGGAACAATCAGCCCCAGCATTTT
>TRBV6-5|14|TRBD1|NA|TRBJ1-1
CASSQQGANTEAFF
TGTGCCAGCAGTCAACAGGGGGCGAACACTGAAGCTTTCTTT
>TRBV9|15|TRBD2|NA|TRBJ2-2
CASSVTSGNTGELFF
TGTGCCAGCAGCGTCACTAGCGGGAACACCGGGGAGCTGTTTTTT
>TRBV5-5|15|TRBD1|NA|TRBJ1-5
CASSLDRGFNQPQHF
TGTGCCAGCAGCCTGGACAGGGGATTCAATCAGCCCCAGCATTTT
>TRBV5-1|14|NA|NA|TRBJ1-1
CASSLFGLNTEAFF
TGCGCCAGCAGCTTATTTGGGCTCAACACTGAAGCTTTCTTT
>TRBV5-5|15|TRBD2|NA|TRBJ2-1
CASSLWQGGSNEQFF
TGTGCCAGCAGCTTGTGGCAGGGCGGGAGCAATGAGCAGTTCTTC
>TRBV15|14|NA|NA|TRBJ1-1
CATSTRVTGTEAFF
TGTGCCACCAGCACCAGGGTTACAGGCACTGAAGCTTTCTTT
>TRBV6-1|14|TRBD2|NA|TRBJ2-1
CASNIWTSINEQFF
TGTGCCAGCAACATATGGACTAGTATAAATGAGCAGTTCTTC
>TRBV29-1|13|TRBD1|NA|TRBJ2-1
CTVRGLFYNEQFF
TGCACCGTTAGGGGGCTCTTCTACAATGAGCAGTTCTTC
>TRBV5-4|13|NA|NA|TRBJ1-1
CASSLQASTEAFF
TGTGCCAGCAGCTTGCAGGCTTCCACTGAAGCTTTCTTT
>TRBV5-1|14|NA|NA|TRBJ2-5
CASSPLGQKETQYF
TGCGCCAGCAGCCCCCTGGGTCAAAAAGAGACCCAGTACTTC
>TRBV19|15|NA|NA|TRBJ1-2
CASSTPVGLGYGYTF
TGTGCCAGTAGTACCCCGGTCGGCCTCGGCTATGGCTACACCTTC
>TRBV29-1|14|NA|NA|TRBJ2-5
CSVDPRGLQETQYF
TGCAGCGTTGACCCGCGGGGCCTACAAGAGACCCAGTACTTC
>TRBV28|14|NA|many|TRBJ1-4
CATTPNRPNEKLFF
TGTGCCACCACTCCCAATCGTCCTAATGAAAAACTGTTTTTT
>TRBV6-4|17|NA|NA|TRBJ2-2
CASRGPGNRFVYGELFF
TGTGCCAGCAGAGGACCGGGAAACCGTTTCGTTTACGGGGAGCTGTTTTTT
>TRBV2|14|TRBD2|NA|TRBJ2-7
CASRTSGRWGEQYF
TGTGCCAGCAGGACTAGCGGCCGATGGGGCGAGCAGTACTTC
>TRBV5-6|15|NA|NA|TRBJ1-2
CASSWNLEEGWGYTF
TGTGCCAGCAGCTGGAACTTGGAAGAGGGCTGGGGCTACACCTTC
>TRBV5-1|13|NA|NA|TRBJ1-2
CASSFEFNGGYTF
TGCGCCAGCAGCTTCGAATTCAACGGTGGCTACACCTTC
>TRBV7-9|17|TRBD1|NA|TRBJ1-3
CASSSRGGFGSGNTIYF
TGTGCCAGCAGCTCCAGGGGGGGTTTCGGGTCTGGAAACACCATATATTTT
>TRBV10-1|16|NA|NA|TRBJ2-1
CASSDRVAGGYNEQFF
TGCGCCAGCAGTGATAGAGTGGCAGGGGGGTACAATGAGCAGTTCTTC
>TRBV10-1|13|NA|NA|TRBJ2-7
CASSSVQLHEQYF
TGCGCCAGCAGTTCAGTACAGCTCCACGAGCAGTACTTC
>TRBV9|15|TRBD2|NA|TRBJ2-5
CASRPGLAEIETQYF
TGTGCCAGCAGACCGGGACTAGCGGAGATAGAGACCCAGTACTTC
>TRBV11-2|15|TRBD1|NA|TRBJ1-1
CASSPGTGVNTEAFF
TGTGCCAGCAGCCCCGGGACAGGCGTGAACACTGAAGCTTTCTTT
>TRBV27|13|TRBD1|NA|TRBJ1-1
CASRTTGGTEAFF
TGTGCCAGCAGGACGACAGGGGGGACTGAAGCTTTCTTT
>TRBV7-2|15|TRBD1|NA|TRBJ2-7
CASSLEQGMPYEQYF
TGTGCCAGCAGCTTAGAACAGGGGATGCCCTACGAGCAGTACTTC
>TRBV15|17|TRBD2|NA|TRBJ2-5
CATSRVRTSGSEETQYF
TGTGCCACCAGCAGAGTCCGGACTAGCGGTTCAGAGGAGACCCAGTACTTC
>TRBV7-9|15|TRBD2|NA|TRBJ2-7
CASSLSLGGAEEQYF
TGTGCCAGCAGCTTATCCCTCGGGGGGGCCGAAGAGCAGTACTTC
>TRBV5-4|16|TRBD2|NA|TRBJ2-3
CASSFRLAGGEDTQYF
TGTGCCAGCAGCTTCCGACTAGCGGGAGGGGAGGATACGCAGTATTTT
>TRBV6-5|15|NA|NA|TRBJ2-6
CASSYDNRAFSILTF
TGTGCCAGCAGTTACGATAACAGGGCCTTCTCTATCCTGACTTTC
>TRBV6-6|14|NA|NA|TRBJ2-3
CATKDGTLTDTQYF
TGTGCCACCAAGGATGGGACACTTACAGATACGCAGTATTTT
>TRBV6-4|16|TRBD1|NA|TRBJ1-5
CAIHIFEGQCNQPQHF
TGTGCCATCCACATCTTTGAGGGACAGTGCAATCAGCCCCAGCATTTT
>TRBV5-1|13|NA|NA|TRBJ2-1
CASSLAWDNEQFF
TGCGCCAGCAGCTTAGCCTGGGACAATGAGCAGTTCTTC
>TRBV6-5|13|TRBD1|NA|TRBJ2-7
CASSSTGTYEQYF
TGTGCCAGCAGTTCGACAGGGACCTACGAGCAGTACTTC
>TRBV21-1|17|NA|NA|TRBJ2-1
CASRVGLALYRGNEQFF
TGTGCCAGCAGAGTTGGACTAGCGTTGTATCGGGGGAATGAGCAGTTCTTC
>TRBV21-1|15|NA|NA|TRBJ2-3
CASRGREYSTDTQYF
TGTGCCAGCAGGGGCCGTGAATATAGCACAGATACGCAGTATTTT
>TRBV9|14|NA|NA|TRBJ2-7
CASSETVPSYEQYF
TGTGCCAGCAGCGAGACAGTTCCCTCCTACGAGCAGTACTTC
>TRBV11-3|15|TRBD1|NA|TRBJ1-1
CASSRRTGANTEAFF
TGTGCCAGCAGCCGGCGGACAGGGGCGAACACTGAAGCTTTCTTT
>TRBV7-8|14|NA|once|TRBJ1-1
CASQAAEINTEAFF
TGTGCCAGTCAAGCGGCAGAGATAAACACTGAAGCTTTCTTT